The rows below give T cell receptor beta chains drawn from one sample of a study of early T cells in non-severe SARS-CoV-2 infection. MiXCR was run by TCRdb on the 5' RACE reads, yielding one entry per CDR3 protein. The sample lists over 50,000 distinct CDR3 sequences; 8.2% were seen once. Source material: whole blood. The source of these receptors is an adult who was a healthcare worker with PCR-confirmed SARS-CoV-2 infection or an uninfected control (not recorded which). Both conserved end residues are part of each CDR3. A D gene is named only where the DNA matches it firmly. Clone size is not always given. Where it is, it says once, few, many or a class for expanded clones.

v_gene	abundance	d_gene	j_gene	CDR3aa	CDR3nt
TRBV27	many	TRBD2	TRBJ2-3	CASSSGTMTDTQYF	TGTGCCAGCAGTTCGGGGACTATGACAGATACGCAGTATTTT
TRBV20-1	many	-	TRBJ2-1	CSASEYNEQFF	TGCAGTGCTAGCGAGTACAATGAGCAGTTCTTC
TRBV11-2	-	TRBD1	TRBJ2-1	CASSLKAAGQGAFEQFF	TGTGCCAGCAGCTTAAAGGCTGCGGGACAGGGGGCTTTTGAGCAGTTCTTC
TRBV29-1	-	TRBD1	TRBJ1-2	CSVLGTGGRGYTF	TGCAGCGTGCTGGGGACAGGGGGTCGTGGCTACACCTTC
TRBV7-9	few	TRBD2	TRBJ2-1	CASSPTPGTSGSWSYNEQFF	TGTGCCAGCAGCCCCACACCCGGGACTAGCGGGAGTTGGTCCTACAATGAGCAGTTCTTC
TRBV6-6	-	-	TRBJ1-5	CASSYSKHNSNQPQHF	TGTGCCAGCAGTTACTCGAAGCATAATAGCAATCAGCCCCAGCATTTT
TRBV7-2	-	-	TRBJ2-3	CASSLVPFTDTQYF	TGTGCCAGCAGCTTAGTGCCATTCACAGATACGCAGTATTTT
TRBV7-6	-	TRBD2	TRBJ2-1	CASSSPLAGGGNEQFF	TGTGCCAGCAGCTCTCCCCTAGCGGGAGGCGGCAATGAGCAGTTCTTC
TRBV5-1	-	TRBD2	TRBJ2-3	CASRSTSGSAADTQYF	TGCGCCAGCAGATCAACTAGCGGGAGTGCGGCAGATACGCAGTATTTT
TRBV29-1	-	-	TRBJ2-5	CSVKDRFQETQYF	TGCAGCGTCAAAGACAGGTTCCAAGAGACCCAGTACTTC
TRBV18	few	-	TRBJ2-4	CASSPAGGGRAAKNIQYF	TGTGCCAGCTCACCGGCTGGGGGAGGAAGGGCCGCCAAAAACATTCAGTACTTC
TRBV10-1	few	-	TRBJ2-5	CASSPRTGGTQYF	TGCGCCAGCAGTCCGAGGACCGGGGGGACCCAGTACTTC
TRBV4-1	-	TRBD2	TRBJ2-3	CASSRATSEVTDTQYF	TGCGCCAGCAGCCGGGCGACTAGCGAGGTCACAGATACGCAGTATTTT
TRBV4-1	-	-	TRBJ2-7	CASSQDKGYEQYF	TGCGCCAGCAGCCAAGATAAGGGCTACGAGCAGTACTTC